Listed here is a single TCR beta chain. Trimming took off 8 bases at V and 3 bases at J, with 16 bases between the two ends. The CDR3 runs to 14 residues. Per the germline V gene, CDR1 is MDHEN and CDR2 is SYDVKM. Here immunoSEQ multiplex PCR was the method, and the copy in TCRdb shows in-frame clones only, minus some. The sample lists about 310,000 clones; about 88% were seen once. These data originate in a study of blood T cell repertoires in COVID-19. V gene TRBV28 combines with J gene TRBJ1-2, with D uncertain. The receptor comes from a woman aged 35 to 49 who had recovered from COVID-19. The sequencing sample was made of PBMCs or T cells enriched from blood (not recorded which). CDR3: CASSTSRRHYGYTF. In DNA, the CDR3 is TGTGCCAGCTCCACTTCCAGGCGTCACTATGGCTACACCTTC.